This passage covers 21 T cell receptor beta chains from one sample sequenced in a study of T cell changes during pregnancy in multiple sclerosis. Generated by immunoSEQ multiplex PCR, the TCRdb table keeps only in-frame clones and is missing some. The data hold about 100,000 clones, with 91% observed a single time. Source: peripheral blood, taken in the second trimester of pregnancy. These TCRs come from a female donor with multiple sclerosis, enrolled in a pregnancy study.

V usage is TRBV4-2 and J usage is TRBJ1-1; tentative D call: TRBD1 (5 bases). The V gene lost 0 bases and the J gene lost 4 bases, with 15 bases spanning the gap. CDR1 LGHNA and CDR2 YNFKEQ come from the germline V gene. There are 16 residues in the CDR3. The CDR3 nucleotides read TGTGCCAGCAGCCAAGATTTAGGCCAGGGAGGCACTGAAGCTTTCTTT. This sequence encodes CASSQDLGQGGTEAFF.

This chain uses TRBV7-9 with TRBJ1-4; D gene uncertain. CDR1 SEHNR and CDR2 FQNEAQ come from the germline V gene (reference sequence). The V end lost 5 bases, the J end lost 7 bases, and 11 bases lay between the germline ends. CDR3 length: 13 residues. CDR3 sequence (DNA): TGTGCCAGCAGCCCATACGAGGGTGAAAAACTGTTTTTT. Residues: CASSPYEGEKLFF.

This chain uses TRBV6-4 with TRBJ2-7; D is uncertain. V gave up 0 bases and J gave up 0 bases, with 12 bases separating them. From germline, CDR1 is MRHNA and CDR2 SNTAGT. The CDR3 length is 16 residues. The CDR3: CASSDSITRSSYEQYF. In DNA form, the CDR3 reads TGTGCCAGCAGTGACTCAATAACAAGGAGCTCCTACGAGCAGTACTTC.

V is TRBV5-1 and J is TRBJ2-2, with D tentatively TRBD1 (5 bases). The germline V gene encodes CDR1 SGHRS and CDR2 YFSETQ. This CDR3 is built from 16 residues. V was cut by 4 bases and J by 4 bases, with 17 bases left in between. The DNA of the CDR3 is TGCGCCAGCAGCGCAAACAGGCACCTTGGCACCGGGGAGCTGTTTTTT. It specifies CASSANRHLGTGELFF.

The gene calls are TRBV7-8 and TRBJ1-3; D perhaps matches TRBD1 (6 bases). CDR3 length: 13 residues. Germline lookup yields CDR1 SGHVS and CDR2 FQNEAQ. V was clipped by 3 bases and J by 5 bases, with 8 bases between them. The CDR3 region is CASSFGGRNTIYF. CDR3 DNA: TGTGCCAGCAGCTTCGGGGGGCGAAACACCATATATTTT.

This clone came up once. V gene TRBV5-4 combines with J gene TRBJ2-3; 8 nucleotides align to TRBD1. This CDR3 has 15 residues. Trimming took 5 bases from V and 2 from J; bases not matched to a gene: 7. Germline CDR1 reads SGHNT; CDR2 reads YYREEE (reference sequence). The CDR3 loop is CASRTGQGPTDTQYF. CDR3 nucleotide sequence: TGTGCCAGCAGAACAGGACAGGGTCCCACAGATACGCAGTATTTT.

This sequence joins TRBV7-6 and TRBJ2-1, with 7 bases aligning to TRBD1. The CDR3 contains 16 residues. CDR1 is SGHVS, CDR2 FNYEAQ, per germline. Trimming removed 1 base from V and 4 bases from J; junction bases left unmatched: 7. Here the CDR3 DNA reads TGTGCCAGCAGCTTAGGGGACAGCCTTTTATACAATGAGCAGTTCTTC. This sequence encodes CASSLGDSLLYNEQFF. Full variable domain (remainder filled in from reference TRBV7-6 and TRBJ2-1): GAGVSQSPRYKVTKRGQDVALRCDPISGHVSLYWYRQALGQGPEFLTYFNYEAQQDKSGLPNDRFSAERPEGSISTLTIQRTEQRDSAMYRCASSLGDSLLYNEQFFGPGTRLTVL.

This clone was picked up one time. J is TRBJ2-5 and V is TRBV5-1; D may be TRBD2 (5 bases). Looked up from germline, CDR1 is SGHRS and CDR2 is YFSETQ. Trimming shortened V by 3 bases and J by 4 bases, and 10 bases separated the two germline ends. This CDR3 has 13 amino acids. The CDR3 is CASSSPGLETQYF. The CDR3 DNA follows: TGCGCCAGCAGCTCACCGGGGTTAGAGACCCAGTACTTC.

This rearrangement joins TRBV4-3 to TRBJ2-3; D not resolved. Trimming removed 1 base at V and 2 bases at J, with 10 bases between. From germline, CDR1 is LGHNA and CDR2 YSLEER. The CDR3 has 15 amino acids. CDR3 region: CASSQGSFPTDTQYF. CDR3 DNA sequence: TGCGCCAGCAGCCAAGGTTCTTTCCCCACAGATACGCAGTATTTT.

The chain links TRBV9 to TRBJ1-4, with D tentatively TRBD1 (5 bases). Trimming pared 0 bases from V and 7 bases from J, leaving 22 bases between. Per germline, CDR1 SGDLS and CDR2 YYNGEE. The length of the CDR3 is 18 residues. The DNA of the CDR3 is TGTGCCAGCAGCGTAGGGAGGGGAAGTGGGAATTTCGGTGAAAAACTGTTTTTT. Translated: CASSVGRGSGNFGEKLFF.

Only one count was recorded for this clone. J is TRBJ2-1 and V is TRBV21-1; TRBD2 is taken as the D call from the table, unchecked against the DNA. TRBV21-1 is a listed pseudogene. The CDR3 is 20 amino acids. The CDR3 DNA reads TGTGCCAGCAGCAAAGTTGGGCTAGCGGGAGGGCTGAGTTTCTACAATGAGCAGTTCTTC. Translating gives CASSKVGLAGGLSFYNEQFF.

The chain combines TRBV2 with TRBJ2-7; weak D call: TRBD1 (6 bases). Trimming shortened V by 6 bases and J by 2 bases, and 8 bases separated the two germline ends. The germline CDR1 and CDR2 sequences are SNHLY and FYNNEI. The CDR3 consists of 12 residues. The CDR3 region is CASRDSTYEQYF. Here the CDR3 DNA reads TGTGCCAGCAGGGACAGCACCTACGAGCAGTACTTC.

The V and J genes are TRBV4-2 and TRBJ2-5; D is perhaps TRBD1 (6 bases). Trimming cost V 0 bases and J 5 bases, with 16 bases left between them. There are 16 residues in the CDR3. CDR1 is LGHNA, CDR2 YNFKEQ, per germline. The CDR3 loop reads CASSQESRGSGETQYF. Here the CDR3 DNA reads TGTGCCAGCAGCCAAGAGAGCAGGGGATCCGGGGAGACCCAGTACTTC.

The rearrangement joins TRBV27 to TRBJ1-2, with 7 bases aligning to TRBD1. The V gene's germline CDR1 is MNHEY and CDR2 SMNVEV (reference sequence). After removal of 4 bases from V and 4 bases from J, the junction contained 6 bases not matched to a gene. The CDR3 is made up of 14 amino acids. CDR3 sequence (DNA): TGTGCCAGCAGTTACCGGGACAGAGCCTATGGCTACACCTTC. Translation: CASSYRDRAYGYTF.

The CDR3 DNA reads as TGCAGCGTGTTCCCGACAGGGAGCTACACTGAAGCTTTCTTT. Protein sequence: CSVFPTGSYTEAFF. The chain employs TRBV29-1 and TRBJ1-1; 7 bases agree with TRBD1. CDR3 length equals 14 residues. V gave up 6 bases and J gave up 3 bases; unmatched junction bases: 10. The germline gives CDR1 SQVTM, CDR2 ANQGSEA.

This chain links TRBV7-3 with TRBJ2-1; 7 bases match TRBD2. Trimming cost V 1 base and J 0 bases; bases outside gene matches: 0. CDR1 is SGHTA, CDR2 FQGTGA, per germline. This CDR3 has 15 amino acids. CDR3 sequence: CASSLSGSSYNEQFF. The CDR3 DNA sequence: TGTGCCAGCAGCTTAAGCGGGAGCTCCTACAATGAGCAGTTCTTC. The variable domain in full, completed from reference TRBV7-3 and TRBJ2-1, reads GAGVSQTPSNKVTEKGKYVELRCDPISGHTALYWYRQSLGQGPEFLIYFQGTGAADDSGLPNDRFFAVRPEGSVSTLKIQRTERGDSAVYLCASSLSGSSYNEQFFGPGTRLTVL.

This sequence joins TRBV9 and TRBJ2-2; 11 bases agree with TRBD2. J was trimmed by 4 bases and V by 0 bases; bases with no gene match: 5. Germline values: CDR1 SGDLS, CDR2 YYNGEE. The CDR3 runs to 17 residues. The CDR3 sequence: CASSVGLAGGGTGELFF. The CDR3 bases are TGTGCCAGCAGCGTAGGGCTAGCGGGAGGAGGCACCGGGGAGCTGTTTTTT.

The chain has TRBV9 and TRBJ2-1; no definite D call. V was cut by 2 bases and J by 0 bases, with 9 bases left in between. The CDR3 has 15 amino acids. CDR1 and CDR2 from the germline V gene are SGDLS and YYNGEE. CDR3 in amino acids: CASSVSPSSYNEQFF. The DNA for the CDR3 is TGTGCCAGCAGCGTTTCTCCGAGCTCCTACAATGAGCAGTTCTTC.

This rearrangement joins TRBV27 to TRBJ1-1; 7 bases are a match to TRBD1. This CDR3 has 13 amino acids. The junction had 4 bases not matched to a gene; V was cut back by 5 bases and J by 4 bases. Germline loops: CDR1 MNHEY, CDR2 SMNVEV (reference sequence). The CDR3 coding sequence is TGTGCCAGCAGTCTCGGGACAGCCACTGAAGCTTTCTTT. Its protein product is CASSLGTATEAFF.

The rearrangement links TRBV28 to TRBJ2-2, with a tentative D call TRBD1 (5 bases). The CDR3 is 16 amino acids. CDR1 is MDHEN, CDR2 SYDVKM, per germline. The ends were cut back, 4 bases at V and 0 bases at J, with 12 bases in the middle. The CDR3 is CASSSTGIANTGELFF. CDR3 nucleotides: TGTGCCAGCAGTTCTACAGGAATCGCGAACACCGGGGAGCTGTTTTTT.

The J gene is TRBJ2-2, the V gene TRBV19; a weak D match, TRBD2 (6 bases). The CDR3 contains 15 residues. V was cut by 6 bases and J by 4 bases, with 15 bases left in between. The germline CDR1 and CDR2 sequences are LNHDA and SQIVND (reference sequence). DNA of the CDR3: TGTGCCAGTAGCTATTTGACGGGAGTCACCGGGGAGCTGTTTTTT. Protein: CASSYLTGVTGELFF.